These 28 T cell receptor beta chains share one sample of origin, sequenced in a study of shared clonotypes between healthy human individuals. Only in-frame clones appear in the TCRdb table, and some are missing; sequencing was by immunoSEQ multiplex PCR. The profile shows approximately 1.5 million clones, about 98.5% of them singletons. Sequenced input: naive CD4+ T cells sorted from blood. As to subset: CD45RA+ positively selected. The receptors were sampled from a man aged 30-40 years in good health.

This chain uses TRBV20-1 with TRBJ2-5; D unresolved. Germline V CDR1 and CDR2: DFQATT, SNEGSKA (reference sequence). This CDR3 is 11 amino acids long. Between the trimmed V and J ends, which lost 8 bases and 5 bases, there was a span of 12 bases. CDR3 amino acids: CSPREEETQYF. As DNA, the CDR3 is TGCAGTCCCAGAGAGGAGGAGACCCAGTACTTC.

This chain joins TRBV10-3 and TRBJ2-7, with 8 bases lining up with TRBD1. This CDR3 spans 15 amino acids. V shed 0 bases and J 6 bases; nucleotides not matched to a gene: 7. Germline V lookup: CDR1 ENHRY, CDR2 SYGVKD. CDR3 coding DNA: TGTGCCATCAGTGAGTCGTGGACAGGGAATGGCGAGCAGTACTTC. Its translation is CAISESWTGNGEQYF.

A word on this clone: The same CDR3 arises from other DNA sequences in this sample as well. V usage is TRBV20-1 and J usage is TRBJ2-1, with unresolved D. Trimming removed 2 bases from V and 7 bases from J, with 3 bases in between. This CDR3 region has 10 residues. Germline CDR1 and CDR2: DFQATT and SNEGSKA (reference sequence). CDR3 sequence reads: CSARRNEQFF. DNA for the CDR3: TGCAGTGCTAGAAGGAATGAGCAGTTCTTC.

This sequence joins TRBV29-1 and TRBJ2-3; D unresolved. Germline V gene sequence: CDR1 SQVTM, CDR2 ANQGSEA. CDR3 length: 12 amino acids. Trimming shortened V by 7 bases and J by 2 bases, and 10 bases separated the two germline ends. The CDR3 region has the DNA TGCAGCGGCTCGTTAAACACAGATACGCAGTATTTT. This codes for CSGSLNTDTQYF.

The gene calls are TRBV6-6 and TRBJ2-4; D gene uncertain. There are 15 residues in the CDR3. Trimming shortened V by 6 bases and J by 0 bases, and 12 bases separated the two germline ends. The germline V gene encodes CDR1 MNHNY and CDR2 SVGAGI (reference sequence). In nucleotides, the CDR3 is TGTGCCAGCAGCGGAACGTCCCTAGCCAAAAACATTCAGTACTTC. Translated: CASSGTSLAKNIQYF.

In the case of this clone: Other DNA sequences in this sample translate to the same CDR3. The chain is built from TRBV11-2 and TRBJ2-7, with D possibly TRBD2 on 5 matching bases. The V gene's germline CDR1 is SGHAT and CDR2 FQNNGV. V was clipped by 3 bases and J by 4 bases, with 7 bases between them. This CDR3 has 12 residues. This CDR3 reads CASSFRGYEQYF. The CDR3 coding sequence is TGTGCCAGCAGCTTTCGGGGTTACGAGCAGTACTTC.

The J gene is TRBJ2-5, the V gene TRBV10-3; TRBD2 is a possible D gene (6 bases). Looked up from germline, CDR1 is ENHRY and CDR2 is SYGVKD. The CDR3 contains 15 residues. Trimming took off 2 bases at V and 5 bases at J, with 15 bases between the two ends. The CDR3 is CAISEGWAGSETQYF. The CDR3 DNA is TGTGCCATCAGTGAGGGGTGGGCGGGAAGTGAGACCCAGTACTTC.

The table lists this clone with a count of one. The chain has TRBV10-1 and TRBJ1-1; D gene uncertain. Germline-derived CDR1 and CDR2 are WNHNN and SYGVQD (reference sequence). There are 14 residues in the CDR3. V was clipped by 1 base and J by 5 bases, with 11 bases between them. CDR3 amino acids: CASSELTDGTEAFF. The CDR3 DNA reads TGCGCCAGCAGTGAGTTAACAGATGGGACTGAAGCTTTCTTT.

This clone was picked up one time. The chain couples TRBV28 to TRBJ2-7, with D perhaps matching TRBD1 (6 bases). The CDR3 runs 15 residues. Germline assignment: CDR1 MDHEN and CDR2 SYDVKM. The V end was cut by 8 bases, the J end by 5 bases, with 22 bases between. CDR3 sequence (DNA): TGTGCCAGCGGACCCAGGGGTCCCCAACGAGACGAGCAGTACTTC. This sequence encodes CASGPRGPQRDEQYF. Full variable domain (missing parts from reference TRBV28 and TRBJ2-7): DVKVTQSSRYLVKRTGEKVFLECVQDMDHENMFWYRQDPGLGLRLIYFSYDVKMKEKGDIPEGYSVSREKKERFSLILESASTNQTSMYLCASGPRGPQRDEQYFGPGTRLTVT.

V usage is TRBV9 and J usage is TRBJ2-3; no definite D call. Trimming cost V 4 bases and J 2 bases, with 5 bases left between them. CDR3 length: 12 amino acids. The germline gives CDR1 SGDLS, CDR2 YYNGEE. CDR3 in DNA: TGTGCCAGCAGCCCGCACACAGATACGCAGTATTTT. This gives the protein CASSPHTDTQYF.

The chain links TRBV2 to TRBJ1-4; D gene uncertain. Germline V gives CDR1 SNHLY, CDR2 FYNNEI. V lost 4 bases to trimming and J lost 6 bases, with 3 bases between them. CDR3 size: 11 residues. The CDR3 DNA reads TGTGCCAGCAGTGGTTATGAAAAACTGTTTTTT. Translating it yields CASSGYEKLFF. Full variable domain (rest looked up from reference TRBV2 and TRBJ1-4): EPEVTQTPSHQVTQMGQEVILRCVPISNHLYFYWYRQILGQKVEFLVSFYNNEISEKSEIFDDQFSVERPDGSNFTLKIRSTKLEDSAMYFCASSGYEKLFFGSGTQLSVL.

The rearrangement joins TRBV7-2 to TRBJ1-2; the D gene is possibly TRBD1 (6 bases). V lost 7 bases and J lost 5, with 20 bases in between. The CDR3 length is 15 residues. CDR1 is SGHTA, CDR2 FQGNSA, per germline. The CDR3 loop reads CASTPEGGRGYGYTF. The CDR3 DNA is TGTGCCAGCACCCCGGAGGGGGGGAGGGGGTATGGCTACACCTTC.

The rearrangement links TRBV9 to TRBJ2-2, with D hard to call. CDR3 length equals 13 residues. V lost 5 bases and J 6 bases, leaving 11 bases between the germline ends. Germline V gives CDR1 SGDLS, CDR2 YYNGEE. The CDR3 loop is CASSRYSSGELFF. The CDR3 DNA follows: TGTGCCAGCAGTCGTTACTCCTCCGGGGAGCTGTTTTTT.

Comment on this clone: This specimen includes other DNA sequences encoding the same CDR3. J is TRBJ2-1 and V is TRBV28; no definite D call. The V gene's germline CDR1 is MDHEN and CDR2 SYDVKM. Trimming removed 1 base from V and 0 bases from J, with 4 bases in between. The CDR3 runs 14 residues. Written as DNA, the CDR3 is TGTGCCAGCAGTTTATCAGGCTCCTACAATGAGCAGTTCTTC. This encodes CASSLSGSYNEQFF.

The rearrangement joins TRBV5-1 to TRBJ1-5, with D perhaps matching TRBD1 (5 bases). CDR1 and CDR2 (germline): SGHRS, YFSETQ. This CDR3 region has 16 residues. V lost 4 bases and J 8 bases, leaving 22 bases between the germline ends. CDR3 nucleotides: TGCGCCAGCAGCCTGGGGACGCACGAAAGGGGTGAGCCCCAGCATTTT. Amino acids: CASSLGTHERGEPQHF.

The J gene is TRBJ1-4, the V gene TRBV5-5; 8 nucleotides line up with TRBD1. J gave up 8 bases and V 4 bases, and 7 bases lay outside the gene matches. CDR3 length equals 14 residues. From germline, CDR1 is SGHKS and CDR2 YYEKEE (reference sequence). Here the CDR3 DNA reads TGTGCCAGCAGCCCGGAGGACAGGGAGGAAAAACTGTTTTTT. Protein sequence: CASSPEDREEKLFF.

The CDR3 protein is CASSEAAANTEAFF. The CDR3 bases are TGTGCCAGCAGTGAAGCGGCAGCGAACACTGAAGCTTTCTTT. The chain carries TRBV6-1 and TRBJ1-1; D is ambiguous. The ends were cut back, 0 bases at V and 1 base at J, with 6 bases in the middle. CDR1 is MNHNS and CDR2 is SASEGT in the germline V gene. The CDR3 extends over 14 amino acids.

The table lists this clone with a count of one. The V gene is TRBV5-1, the J gene TRBJ2-2; D could derive from TRBD1 or TRBD2 (5 bases each). Looked up from germline, CDR1 is SGHRS and CDR2 is YFSETQ. The CDR3 extends over 17 amino acids. V dropped 4 bases and J dropped 4 bases, with 20 bases sitting between them. The CDR3 DNA reads as TGCGCCAGCAGCAAACCCAGGGAGACAAGCCTCACCGGGGAGCTGTTTTTT. Protein sequence: CASSKPRETSLTGELFF.

The chain uses TRBV2 and TRBJ2-7; D gene ambiguous. CDR1 SNHLY and CDR2 FYNNEI come from the germline V gene. This CDR3 contains 11 residues. V lost 6 bases, J lost 8 bases, and 11 bases lay in between. The CDR3 DNA is TGTGCCAGCAGGGGCCCATGGAAGCAGTACTTC. Translating gives CASRGPWKQYF.

The rearrangement uses TRBV5-1 and TRBJ2-7; D might be TRBD1 (5 bases). V dropped 5 bases and J dropped 6 bases, with 18 bases sitting between them. From germline, CDR1 is SGHRS and CDR2 YFSETQ. The CDR3 has 14 amino acids. CDR3 nucleotides: TGCGCCAGCAGTTCACAGGACCTAACGGGCGAGCAGTACTTC. It specifies CASSSQDLTGEQYF.

This clone was seen once. This chain uses TRBV7-3 with TRBJ2-1; D is possibly TRBD1 (5 bases). In germline, CDR1 is SGHTA, CDR2 FQGTGA. Trimming left V 6 bases short and J 5 bases short, with 20 bases between. CDR3 length: 16 amino acids. Written as DNA, the CDR3 is TGTGCCAGCAGTCAAAGGGGCAGGTTCATCGACAATGAGCAGTTCTTC. Translated, it gives CASSQRGRFIDNEQFF.

The chain combines TRBV19 with TRBJ2-7; possible D gene TRBD2, 6 bases. The CDR3 sequence is 12 residues long. Germline lookup yields CDR1 LNHDA and CDR2 SQIVND (reference sequence). Trimming took off 7 bases at V and 1 base at J, with 8 bases between the two ends. The CDR3 nucleotides are TGTGCCAGTACCAGCGGGTCCTACGAGCAGTACTTC. Translation: CASTSGSYEQYF. Full variable domain (missing parts from reference TRBV19 and TRBJ2-7): DGGITQSPKYLFRKEGQNVTLSCEQNLNHDAMYWYRQDPGQGLRLIYYSQIVNDFQKGDIAEGYSVSREKKESFPLTVTSAQKNPTAFYLCASTSGSYEQYFGPGTRLTVT.

The CDR3 loop is CATSRDFGVWLEQFF. In DNA form, the CDR3 reads TGTGCCACCAGCAGAGATTTCGGGGTCTGGCTGGAGCAGTTCTTC. This rearrangement joins TRBV15 to TRBJ2-1; weak D call: TRBD2 (5 bases). The CDR3 is 15 amino acids. Germline CDR1 is LNHNV and CDR2 is YYDKDF (reference sequence). The V gene lost 0 bases and the J gene lost 10 bases, with 16 bases spanning the gap.

The chain is built from TRBV6-1 and TRBJ1-5; D might be TRBD1 (6 bases). The V gene's germline CDR1 is MNHNS and CDR2 SASEGT. V was trimmed by 2 bases and J by 2 bases, leaving 7 bases between them. The CDR3 is made up of 14 amino acids. The CDR3 loop is CASSEPGGNQPQHF. The CDR3 DNA sequence: TGTGCCAGCAGTGAACCAGGGGGCAATCAGCCCCAGCATTTT.

This rearrangement joins TRBV27 to TRBJ2-6; D may be TRBD1 or TRBD2 (5 bases each). Trimming removed 0 bases from V and 0 bases from J, with 9 bases in between. Germline V gives CDR1 MNHEY, CDR2 SMNVEV (reference sequence). The CDR3 is made up of 17 amino acids. CDR3 amino acids: CASSLSWGNSGANVLTF. CDR3 nucleotide sequence: TGTGCCAGCAGTTTATCGTGGGGGAACTCTGGGGCCAACGTCCTGACTTTC.

This chain connects TRBV28 to TRBJ2-1; 10 positions match TRBD1. Germline V gene data show CDR1 as MDHEN and CDR2 as SYDVKM. After removal of 2 bases from V and 7 bases from J, the junction contained 8 bases not matched to a gene. The CDR3 extends over 16 amino acids. The CDR3 sequence: CASSLPLDRGGNEQFF. As DNA, the CDR3 is TGTGCCAGCAGTTTACCACTGGACAGGGGGGGGAATGAGCAGTTCTTC.

The rearrangement uses TRBV5-6 and TRBJ1-2; D is possibly TRBD1 (5 bases). V lost 0 bases, J lost 4 bases, and 10 bases lay in between. Germline lookup yields CDR1 SGHDT and CDR2 YYEEEE. This CDR3 region has 14 residues. CDR3 sequence: CASSLVTGAYGYTF. Written as DNA, the CDR3 is TGTGCCAGCAGCTTGGTTACCGGGGCCTATGGCTACACCTTC.

The V gene is TRBV13, the J gene TRBJ2-5; no definite D call. CDR3 size: 14 residues. Germline V gene sequence: CDR1 PRHDT, CDR2 FYEKMQ (reference sequence). V lost 5 bases, J lost 0 bases, and 10 bases lay in between. The CDR3 loop is CASSLRSDQETQYF. The CDR3 coding sequence is TGTGCCAGCAGCCTGCGGAGCGACCAAGAGACCCAGTACTTC.